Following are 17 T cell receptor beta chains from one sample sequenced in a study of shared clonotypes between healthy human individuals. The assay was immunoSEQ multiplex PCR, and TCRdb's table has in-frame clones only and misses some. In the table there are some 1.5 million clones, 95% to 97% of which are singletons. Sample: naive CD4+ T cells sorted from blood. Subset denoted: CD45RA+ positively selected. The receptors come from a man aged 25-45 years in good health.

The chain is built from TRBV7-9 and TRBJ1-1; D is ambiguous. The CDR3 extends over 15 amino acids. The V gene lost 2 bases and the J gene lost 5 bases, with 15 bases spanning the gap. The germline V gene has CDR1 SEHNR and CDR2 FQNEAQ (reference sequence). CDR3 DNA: TGTGCCAGCAGCTTAAGGGCAGCCGCCGGGACTGAAGCTTTCTTT. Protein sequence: CASSLRAAAGTEAFF.

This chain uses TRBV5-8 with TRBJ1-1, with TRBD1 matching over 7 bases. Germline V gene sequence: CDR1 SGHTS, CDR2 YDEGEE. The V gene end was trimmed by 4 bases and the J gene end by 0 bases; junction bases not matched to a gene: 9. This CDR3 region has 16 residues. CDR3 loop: CASSPDGGQLNTEAFF. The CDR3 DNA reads TGTGCCAGCAGCCCCGATGGGGGACAGCTGAACACTGAAGCTTTCTTT.

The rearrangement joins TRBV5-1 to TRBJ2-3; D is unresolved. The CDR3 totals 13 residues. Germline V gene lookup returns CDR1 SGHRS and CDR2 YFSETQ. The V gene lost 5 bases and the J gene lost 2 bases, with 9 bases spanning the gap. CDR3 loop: CASRRSLTDTQYF. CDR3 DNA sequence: TGCGCCAGCAGGCGGAGCCTCACAGATACGCAGTATTTT. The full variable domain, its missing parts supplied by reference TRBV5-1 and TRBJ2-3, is KAGVTQTPRYLIKTRGQQVTLSCSPISGHRSVSWYQQTPGQGLQFLFEYFSETQRNKGNFPGRFSGRQFSNSRSEMNVSTLELGDSALYLCASRRSLTDTQYFGPGTRLTVL.

The CDR3 spells CASSYWITGGVGELFF. The CDR3 coding sequence is TGTGCCAGCAGTTACTGGATTACAGGGGGCGTCGGGGAGCTGTTTTTT. V gene TRBV6-5 combines with J gene TRBJ2-2; 9 bases match TRBD1. V gave up 1 base and J gave up 7 bases; unmatched junction bases: 7. The CDR3 length is 16 residues. Germline CDR1 and CDR2: MNHEY and SVGAGI.

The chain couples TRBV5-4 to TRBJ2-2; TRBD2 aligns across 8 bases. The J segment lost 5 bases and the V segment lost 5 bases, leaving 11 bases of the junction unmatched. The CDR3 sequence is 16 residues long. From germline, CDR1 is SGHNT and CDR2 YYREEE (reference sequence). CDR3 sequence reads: CASSPGTSLATGELFF. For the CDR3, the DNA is TGTGCCAGCAGTCCCGGGACTAGTTTGGCGACCGGGGAGCTGTTTTTT.

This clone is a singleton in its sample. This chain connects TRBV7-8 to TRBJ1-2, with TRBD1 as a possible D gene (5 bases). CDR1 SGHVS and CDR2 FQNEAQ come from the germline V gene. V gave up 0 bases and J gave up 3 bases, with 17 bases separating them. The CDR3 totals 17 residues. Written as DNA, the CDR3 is TGTGCCAGCAGCTTAGCCGGGATGGGGACGGCGGACTATGGCTACACCTTC. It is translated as CASSLAGMGTADYGYTF. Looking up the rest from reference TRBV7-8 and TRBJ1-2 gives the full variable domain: GAGVSQSPRYKVAKRGQDVALRCDPISGHVSLFWYQQALGQGPEFLTYFQNEAQLDKSGLPSDRFFAERPEGSVSTLKIQRTQQEDSAVYLCASSLAGMGTADYGYTFGSGTRLTVV.

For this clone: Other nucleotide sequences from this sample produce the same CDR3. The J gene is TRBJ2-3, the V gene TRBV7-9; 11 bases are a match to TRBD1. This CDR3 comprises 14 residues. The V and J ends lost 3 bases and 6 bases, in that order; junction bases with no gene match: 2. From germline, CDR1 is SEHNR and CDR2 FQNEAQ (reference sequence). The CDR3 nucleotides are TGTGCCAGCAGCTTGGGACAGGGGGTCGATACGCAGTATTTT. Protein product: CASSLGQGVDTQYF.

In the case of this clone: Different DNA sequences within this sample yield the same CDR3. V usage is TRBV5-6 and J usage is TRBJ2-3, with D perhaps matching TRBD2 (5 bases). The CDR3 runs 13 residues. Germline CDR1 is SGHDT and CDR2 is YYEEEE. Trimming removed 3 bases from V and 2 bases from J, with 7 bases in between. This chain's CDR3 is CASSSTTTDTQYF. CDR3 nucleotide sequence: TGTGCCAGCAGCTCGACTACCACAGATACGCAGTATTTT.

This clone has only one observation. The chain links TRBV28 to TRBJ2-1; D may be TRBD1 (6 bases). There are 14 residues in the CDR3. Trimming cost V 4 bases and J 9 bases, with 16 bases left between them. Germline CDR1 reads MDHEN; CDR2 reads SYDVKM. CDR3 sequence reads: CASSSLGTPIEQFF. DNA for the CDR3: TGTGCCAGCAGTTCTCTCGGGACACCTATTGAGCAGTTCTTC.

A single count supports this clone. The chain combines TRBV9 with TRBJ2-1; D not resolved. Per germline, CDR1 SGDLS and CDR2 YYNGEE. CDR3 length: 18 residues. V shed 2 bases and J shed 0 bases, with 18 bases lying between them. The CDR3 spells CASSVGGEASFSYNEQFF. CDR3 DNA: TGTGCCAGCAGCGTGGGCGGAGAGGCGTCATTCTCCTACAATGAGCAGTTCTTC.

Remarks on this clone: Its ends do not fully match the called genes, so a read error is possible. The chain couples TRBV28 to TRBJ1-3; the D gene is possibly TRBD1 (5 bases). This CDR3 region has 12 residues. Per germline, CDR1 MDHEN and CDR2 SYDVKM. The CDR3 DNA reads TGTGCCAGCAGGGGACGCGAGAGCGATGGGCATTTT. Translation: CASRGRESDGHF.

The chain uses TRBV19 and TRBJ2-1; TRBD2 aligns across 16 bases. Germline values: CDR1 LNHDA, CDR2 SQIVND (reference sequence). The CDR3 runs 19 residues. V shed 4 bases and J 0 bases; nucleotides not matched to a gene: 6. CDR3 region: CASSSPGLAGGSSYNEQFF. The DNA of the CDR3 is TGTGCCAGTAGTAGTCCGGGACTAGCGGGAGGGAGCTCCTACAATGAGCAGTTCTTC.

The CDR3 loop is CASSGTRGYEQYF. The CDR3, as DNA: TGTGCCAGCAGCGGGACTAGAGGCTACGAGCAGTACTTC. The chain combines TRBV27 with TRBJ2-7; the match to TRBD2 covers 8 bases. Trimming at V came to 6 bases and at J to 3 bases, leaving 4 bases not matched to a gene. This CDR3 is built from 13 residues. Germline V gives CDR1 MNHEY, CDR2 SMNVEV (reference sequence).

The CDR3: CASSGSGGLAGVGQETQYF. Written as DNA, the CDR3 is TGCGCCAGCAGTGGGTCGGGGGGACTAGCGGGAGTTGGCCAAGAGACCCAGTACTTC. The chain carries TRBV10-1 and TRBJ2-5, with TRBD2 matching 14 bases. The V segment lost 4 bases and the J segment 1 base; nucleotides outside the gene matches: 11. The CDR3 consists of 19 residues. The germline V gene encodes CDR1 WNHNN and CDR2 SYGVQD (reference sequence).

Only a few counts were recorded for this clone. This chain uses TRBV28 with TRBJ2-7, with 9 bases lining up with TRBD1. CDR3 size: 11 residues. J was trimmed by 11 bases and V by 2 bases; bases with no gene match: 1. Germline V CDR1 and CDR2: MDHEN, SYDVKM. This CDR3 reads CASSLRDREYF. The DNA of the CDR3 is TGTGCCAGCAGTTTAAGGGACAGGGAGTACTTC.

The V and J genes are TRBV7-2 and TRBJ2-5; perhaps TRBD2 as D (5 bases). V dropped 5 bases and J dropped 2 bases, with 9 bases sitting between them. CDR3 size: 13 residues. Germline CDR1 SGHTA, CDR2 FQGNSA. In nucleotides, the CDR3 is TGTGCCAGCAGCCGGGATCTGCAAGAGACCCAGTACTTC. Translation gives CASSRDLQETQYF.

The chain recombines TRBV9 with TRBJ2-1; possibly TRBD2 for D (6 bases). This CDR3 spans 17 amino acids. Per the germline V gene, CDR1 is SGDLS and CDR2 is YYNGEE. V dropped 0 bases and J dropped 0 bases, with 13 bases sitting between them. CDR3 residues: CASSVVASESSYNEQFF. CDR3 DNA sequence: TGTGCCAGCAGCGTAGTGGCTAGCGAGAGCTCCTACAATGAGCAGTTCTTC.